This T cell receptor beta chain was recovered during a study of cytomegalovirus exposure and HLA in healthy donors. On the study more broadly: Earlier sequencing of about 179 million T cells yielded nearly 120 million unique TCR beta sequences. Study findings and constraints: The authors listed approximately 160 TCR beta chains as cytomegalovirus-associated. HLA-A and HLA-B allele assignments for most subjects were reportedly predicted accurately using TCR beta sequences. Per a prior analysis, the majority of TCR beta V segments were productive roughly 90% or roughly 30% of the time.

The study ran its PCR with 60 Vbeta and 13 Jbeta primers. Assay: immunoSEQ multiplex PCR; the TCRdb copy retains only in-frame clones and omits some. The sample has 130,000 to 150,000 clones; roughly 80% are singletons. Regarding this clone: The antigen remains unidentified.

CDR1 and CDR2 (germline): SGDLS, YYNGEE. V shed 4 bases and J 2 bases; nucleotides not matched to a gene: 8. The CDR3 has 15 amino acids. The clonotype was recovered from a man in his forties in good health and CMV-seronegative. The chain couples TRBV9 to TRBJ1-2; 7 bases match TRBD1. Sequencing input: PBMCs. Here the CDR3 DNA reads TGTGCCAGCAGCTCCCGGACAGGTCTAAACTATGGCTACACCTTC. Translating it yields CASSSRTGLNYGYTF.